Below, 26 T cell receptor beta chains from the same sample are listed, as sequenced in a study of control samples from healthy donors and cancer patients. Clones were read by immunoSEQ multiplex PCR, and TCRdb kept only the in-frame ones, dropping some. The sample lists 150,000 or so clones, around 90% seen once, with around 12% in the top ten. The sample was blood. The origin of the receptors is a man younger than 40 in good health.

The chain joins TRBV27 to TRBJ2-7; 9 bases line up with TRBD1. V lost 3 bases and J lost 5; bases outside the gene matches: 8. This CDR3 is 15 amino acids long. Germline CDR1 is MNHEY and CDR2 is SMNVEV (reference sequence). The CDR3 nucleotides are TGTGCCAGCAGTTTGGCTGGGACAGGGTTTAACGAGCAGTACTTC. It translates to CASSLAGTGFNEQYF.

The chain joins TRBV6-5 to TRBJ1-4; D call uncertain. From germline, CDR1 is MNHEY and CDR2 SVGAGI. The CDR3 is made up of 14 amino acids. V shed 6 bases and J shed 7 bases, with 15 bases lying between them. The DNA for the CDR3 is TGTGCCAGCAGGAGGGCCCTTTGGGGTGAAAAACTGTTTTTT. Translation gives CASRRALWGEKLFF.

The gene calls are TRBV27 and TRBJ1-5, with D unclear. The CDR3 is 14 residues long. Deletions cut 3 bases from V and 0 bases from J, with 6 bases between. Germline V lookup: CDR1 MNHEY, CDR2 SMNVEV (reference sequence). In DNA, the CDR3 is TGTGCCAGCAGTTTTGGATATAGCAATCAGCCCCAGCATTTT. Its translation is CASSFGYSNQPQHF.

This chain joins TRBV7-2 and TRBJ2-7; 12 bases align to TRBD2. The CDR3 runs to 14 residues. Per the germline V gene, CDR1 is SGHTA and CDR2 is FQGNSA. V dropped 4 bases and J dropped 4; count of bases not matched to a gene: 2. The CDR3 loop is CASSSGTSGYEQYF. The CDR3 DNA sequence: TGTGCCAGCAGCTCGGGGACTAGCGGGTACGAGCAGTACTTC.

This chain uses TRBV18 with TRBJ2-5, with D possibly TRBD1 on 5 matching bases. CDR3 length equals 15 residues. The V gene lost 1 base and the J gene lost 1 base, with 10 bases spanning the gap. CDR1 is KGHSH, CDR2 LQKENI, per germline. The CDR3 sequence: CASSPRGHFQETQYF. The CDR3 coding sequence is TGTGCCAGCTCACCACGCGGACACTTCCAAGAGACCCAGTACTTC.

The gene calls are TRBV29-1 and TRBJ1-1; no clear D. V was shortened by 5 bases and J by 0 bases, with 7 bases between the two germline ends. From germline, CDR1 is SQVTM and CDR2 ANQGSEA. The CDR3 sequence is 12 residues long. The CDR3 protein is CSVRRLNTEAFF. Here the CDR3 DNA reads TGCAGCGTTCGTCGGTTGAACACTGAAGCTTTCTTT.

V gene TRBV3-1 (or the pseudogene TRBV3-2) combines with J gene TRBJ2-1; the D gene is possibly TRBD1 (5 bases). Trimming pared 2 bases from V and 15 bases from J, leaving 14 bases between. This CDR3 comprises 12 residues. Germline-derived CDR1 and CDR2 are LGHDT and YNNKEL (reference sequence). CDR3 DNA: TGTGCCAGCAGCCAAACTGACAGCAGACCGTTCTTC. Protein sequence: CASSQTDSRPFF.

The J gene is TRBJ1-3, the V gene TRBV5-5; 9 positions agree with TRBD1. The CDR3 sequence is 17 residues long. V shed 3 bases, J shed 8 bases, and the junction held 15 bases outside the gene matches. Germline V gives CDR1 SGHKS, CDR2 YYEKEE (reference sequence). The CDR3 DNA sequence: TGTGCCAGCAGCTCGGACCTCCCGGGACAGGGTGTATACACCATATATTTT. Its translation: CASSSDLPGQGVYTIYF.

The CDR3, as DNA: TGTGCCAGCAGGCTGGACAGCGCTAACTACGAGCAGTACTTC. Its translation is CASRLDSANYEQYF. This chain uses TRBV6-6 with TRBJ2-7; TRBD1 might be the D (6 bases). Germline V gives CDR1 MNHNY, CDR2 SVGAGI (reference sequence). V lost 6 bases to trimming and J lost 3 bases, with 15 bases between them. This CDR3 spans 14 amino acids.

The chain combines TRBV7-3 with TRBJ2-2, with D unclear. The V gene lost 4 bases and the J gene lost 8 bases, with 8 bases spanning the gap. CDR1 and CDR2 (germline): SGHTA, FQGTGA. The CDR3 is 12 amino acids. DNA of the CDR3: TGTGCCAGCAGCTCCAGCAGTGGGGAGCTGTTTTTT. This translates into CASSSSSGELFF.

This clone was found once. This chain joins TRBV19 and TRBJ2-2; TRBD1 might be the D (5 bases). Germline V gene sequence: CDR1 LNHDA, CDR2 SQIVND (reference sequence). V was cut by 4 bases and J by 4 bases, with 7 bases left in between. The CDR3 sequence is 13 residues long. The chain's CDR3 is CASSKGRTGELFF. The CDR3 DNA reads TGTGCCAGTAGTAAGGGGCGCACCGGGGAGCTGTTTTTT. Drawing the rest from reference TRBV19 and TRBJ2-2, the complete variable domain is DGGITQSPKYLFRKEGQNVTLSCEQNLNHDAMYWYRQDPGQGLRLIYYSQIVNDFQKGDIAEGYSVSREKKESFPLTVTSAQKNPTAFYLCASSKGRTGELFFGEGSRLTVL.

J is TRBJ2-2 and V is TRBV11-3, with no clear D. Germline CDR1 SGHNT, CDR2 YENEEA. The CDR3 sequence is 13 residues long. V was cut by 5 bases and J by 1 base, with 5 bases left in between. The CDR3 nucleotides read TGTGCCAGCAGCCTCCAGAACACCGGGGAGCTGTTTTTT. This sequence encodes CASSLQNTGELFF.

The genes are TRBV5-1 and TRBJ1-2, with D hard to call. The germline CDR1 and CDR2 sequences are SGHRS and YFSETQ. V lost 1 base and J lost 8, with 24 bases in between. The CDR3 spans 17 residues. The CDR3 spells CASSLSSSPSSVGGYTF. Written as DNA, the CDR3 is TGCGCCAGCAGCTTGAGTTCCAGTCCTTCCTCAGTAGGGGGCTACACCTTC.

The rearrangement links TRBV7-9 to TRBJ2-3, with D perhaps being TRBD1 or TRBD2 (6 bases each). The germline CDR1 and CDR2 sequences are SEHNR and FQNEAQ (reference sequence). V was clipped by 7 bases and J by 0 bases, with 14 bases between them. There are 15 residues in the CDR3. The CDR3 DNA is TGTGCCAGCAACGAAGGGGGGTTTAGCACAGATACGCAGTATTTT. Translating it yields CASNEGGFSTDTQYF.

The table lists this clone with a count of one. The chain uses TRBV15 and TRBJ2-7, with no clear D. Trimming left V 3 bases short and J 3 bases short, with 6 bases between. Per the germline V gene, CDR1 is LNHNV and CDR2 is YYDKDF (reference sequence). This CDR3 spans 12 amino acids. This CDR3 reads CATSRWGYEQYF. For the CDR3, the DNA is TGTGCCACCAGCAGGTGGGGCTACGAGCAGTACTTC.

This chain links TRBV6-4 with TRBJ2-1, with 8 bases that match TRBD2. The J segment lost 10 bases and the V segment lost 5 bases, leaving 7 bases of the junction unmatched. Germline V gives CDR1 MRHNA, CDR2 SNTAGT. The CDR3 spans 13 residues. The CDR3 sequence is CASSLGRGWEQFF. In nucleotides, the CDR3 is TGTGCCAGCAGTCTCGGGAGGGGATGGGAGCAGTTCTTC.

V usage is TRBV5-1 and J usage is TRBJ2-1; weak D call: TRBD1 (6 bases). The germline V gene has CDR1 SGHRS and CDR2 YFSETQ. The CDR3 spans 15 residues. Between the trimmed V and J ends, which lost 7 bases and 0 bases, there was a span of 14 bases. CDR3 bases: TGCGCCAGCCAACCTCGGACAGACTCCTACAATGAGCAGTTCTTC. Protein: CASQPRTDSYNEQFF.

V is TRBV7-3 and J is TRBJ2-1; D unresolved. Trimming pared 2 bases from V and 5 bases from J, leaving 10 bases between. CDR3 size: 14 residues. Germline V gives CDR1 SGHTA, CDR2 FQGTGA. The chain's CDR3 is CASSLSRPHNEQFF. In DNA form, the CDR3 reads TGTGCCAGCAGCTTATCGAGACCCCACAATGAGCAGTTCTTC.

The chain is built from TRBV7-9 and TRBJ1-2; D unresolved. Trimming took off 5 bases at V and 3 bases at J, with 16 bases between the two ends. Germline CDR1 and CDR2: SEHNR and FQNEAQ (reference sequence). The CDR3 is 15 amino acids. CDR3 region: CASSPDPPGYYGYTF. As DNA, the CDR3 is TGTGCCAGCAGCCCAGACCCCCCGGGATACTATGGCTACACCTTC.

The chain couples TRBV6-5 to TRBJ1-1; D call uncertain. CDR3 length: 14 residues. Germline-derived CDR1 and CDR2 are MNHEY and SVGAGI. Between the trimmed V and J ends, which lost 6 bases and 2 bases, there was a span of 13 bases. DNA of the CDR3: TGTGCCAGCAGCCGTGAGAGAGCAAACACTGAAGCTTTCTTT. The encoded protein is CASSRERANTEAFF.

CDR3 region: CASSQVWGNQETQYF. As DNA, the CDR3 is TGTGCCAGCAGCCAAGTTTGGGGGAACCAAGAGACCCAGTACTTC. The chain carries TRBV3-1 (or the pseudogene TRBV3-2) and TRBJ2-5; D is tentatively TRBD1 or TRBD2 (5 bases each). The germline V gene has CDR1 LGHDT and CDR2 YNNKEL (reference sequence). V shed 1 base and J shed 0 bases, with 9 bases lying between them. The CDR3 runs 15 residues.

The V gene is TRBV7-2, the J gene TRBJ1-2; D not resolved. Germline CDR1 reads SGHTA; CDR2 reads FQGNSA. Trimming cost V 2 bases and J 10 bases, with 11 bases left between them. The CDR3 has 12 residues. In DNA, the CDR3 is TGTGCCAGCAGCTTACAGTACGGGGACTACACCTTC. Residues: CASSLQYGDYTF.

The rearrangement links TRBV7-9 to TRBJ1-1; D gene unclear. V was clipped by 2 bases and J by 6 bases, with 10 bases between them. CDR3 length: 13 amino acids. In germline, CDR1 is SEHNR, CDR2 FQNEAQ (reference sequence). The CDR3 DNA is TGTGCCAGCAGCTTAAGAGGCCCTGCTGAAGCTTTCTTT. Translation: CASSLRGPAEAFF.

The chain joins TRBV19 to TRBJ1-4, with 7 bases identical to TRBD1. This CDR3 region has 15 residues. Looked up from germline, CDR1 is LNHDA and CDR2 is SQIVND (reference sequence). Germline trimming cut 6 bases from V and 3 bases from J; bases unmatched to any gene: 7. CDR3 amino acids: CASRTGILANEKLFF. The CDR3 nucleotides are TGTGCCAGTAGGACAGGGATTCTTGCTAATGAAAAACTGTTTTTT.

This chain links TRBV11-2 with TRBJ2-5, with D perhaps matching TRBD1 or TRBD2 (5 bases each). The CDR3 totals 14 residues. CDR1 and CDR2 (germline): SGHAT, FQNNGV. Trimming stripped 5 bases from V and 5 bases from J, with 15 bases between. This CDR3 reads CASSLGVVRETQYF. DNA of the CDR3: TGTGCCAGCAGCCTGGGGGTGGTCCGTGAGACCCAGTACTTC.

J is TRBJ1-5 and V is TRBV7-9; a possible D gene is TRBD1 (5 bases). From germline, CDR1 is SEHNR and CDR2 FQNEAQ (reference sequence). V was shortened by 1 base and J by 7 bases, with 14 bases between the two germline ends. The CDR3 is made up of 15 amino acids. DNA of the CDR3: TGTGCCAGCAGCTTAGATGGCAGGGAGACACAGCCCCAGCATTTT. This codes for CASSLDGRETQPQHF.